This TCR beta chain appears in the sequencing data of a study of T cell responses to AZD1222 COVID-19 vaccine. TCRdb's copy holds only in-frame clones and misses some; the assay was immunoSEQ multiplex PCR. The sample shows about 140,000 clones, 88% of them seen only once. CDR1 is MGHRA and CDR2 is YSYEKL in the germline V gene. The CDR3 consists of 14 residues. V trimming: 1 base; J trimming: 1 base; junction bases outside the gene matches: 1. The receptor was isolated from an adult who received the AZD1222 COVID-19 vaccine. This specimen consisted of peripheral blood, obtained 28 days after the second AZD1222 dose. The chain uses TRBV4-1 and TRBJ2-7; 7 bases fit TRBD1. The CDR3 region is CASSQGQGSYEQYF. The CDR3 DNA follows: TGCGCCAGCAGCCAAGGACAGGGTTCCTACGAGCAGTACTTC.